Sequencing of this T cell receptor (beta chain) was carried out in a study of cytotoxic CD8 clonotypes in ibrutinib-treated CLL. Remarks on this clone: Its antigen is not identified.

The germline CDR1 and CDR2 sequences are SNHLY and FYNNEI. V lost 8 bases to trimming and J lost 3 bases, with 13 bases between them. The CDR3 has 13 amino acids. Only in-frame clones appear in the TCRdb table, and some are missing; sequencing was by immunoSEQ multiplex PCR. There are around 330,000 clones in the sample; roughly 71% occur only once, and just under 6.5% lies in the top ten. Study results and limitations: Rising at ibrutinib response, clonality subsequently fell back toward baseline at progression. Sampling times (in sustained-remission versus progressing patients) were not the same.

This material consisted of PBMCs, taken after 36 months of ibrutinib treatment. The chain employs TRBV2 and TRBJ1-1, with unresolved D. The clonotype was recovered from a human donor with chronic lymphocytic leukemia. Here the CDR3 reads CASHEDLDTEAFF. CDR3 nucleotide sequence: TGTGCCAGCCACGAAGACCTGGACACTGAAGCTTTCTTT.